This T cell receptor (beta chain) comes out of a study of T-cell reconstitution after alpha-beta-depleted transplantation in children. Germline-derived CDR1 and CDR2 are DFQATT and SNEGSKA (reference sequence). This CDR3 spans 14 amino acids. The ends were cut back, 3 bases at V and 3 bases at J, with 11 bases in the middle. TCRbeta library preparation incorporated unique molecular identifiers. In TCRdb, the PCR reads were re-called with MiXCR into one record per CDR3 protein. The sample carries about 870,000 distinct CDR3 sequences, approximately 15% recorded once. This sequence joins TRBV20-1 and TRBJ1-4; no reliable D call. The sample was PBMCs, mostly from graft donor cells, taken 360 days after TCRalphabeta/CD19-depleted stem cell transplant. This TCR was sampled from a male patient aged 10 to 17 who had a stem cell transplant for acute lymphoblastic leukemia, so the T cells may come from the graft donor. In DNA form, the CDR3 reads TGCAGTGCTAGCGGGAGGGTCTCTAATGAAAAACTGTTTTTT. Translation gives CSASGRVSNEKLFF.